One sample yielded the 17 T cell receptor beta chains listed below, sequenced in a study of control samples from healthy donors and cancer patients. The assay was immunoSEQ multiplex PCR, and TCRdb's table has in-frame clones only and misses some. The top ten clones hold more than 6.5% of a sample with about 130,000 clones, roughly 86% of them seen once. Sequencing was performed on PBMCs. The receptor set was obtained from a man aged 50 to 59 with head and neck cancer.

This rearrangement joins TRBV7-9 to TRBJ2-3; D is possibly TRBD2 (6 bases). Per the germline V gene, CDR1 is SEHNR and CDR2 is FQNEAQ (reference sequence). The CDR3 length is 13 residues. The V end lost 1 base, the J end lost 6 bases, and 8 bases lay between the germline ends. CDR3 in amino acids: CASSLDGSDTQYF. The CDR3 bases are TGTGCCAGCAGCTTAGACGGGAGTGATACGCAGTATTTT.

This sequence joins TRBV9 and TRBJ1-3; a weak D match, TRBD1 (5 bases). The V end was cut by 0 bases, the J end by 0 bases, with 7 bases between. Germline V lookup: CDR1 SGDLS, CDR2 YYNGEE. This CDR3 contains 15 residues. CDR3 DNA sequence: TGTGCCAGCAGCGTAGGGGGGATCTCTGGAAACACCATATATTTT. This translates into CASSVGGISGNTIYF.

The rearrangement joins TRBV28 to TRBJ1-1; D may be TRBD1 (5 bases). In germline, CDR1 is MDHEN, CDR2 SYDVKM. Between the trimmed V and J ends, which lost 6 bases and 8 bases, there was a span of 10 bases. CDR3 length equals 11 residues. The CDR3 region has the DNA TGTGCCAGCAGCGGGACTTTCGAAGCTTTCTTT. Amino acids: CASSGTFEAFF.

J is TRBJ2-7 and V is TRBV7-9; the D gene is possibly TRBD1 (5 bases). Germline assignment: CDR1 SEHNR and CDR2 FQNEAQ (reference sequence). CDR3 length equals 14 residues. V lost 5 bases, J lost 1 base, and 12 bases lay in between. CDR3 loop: CASSADRASYEQYF. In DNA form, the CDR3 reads TGTGCCAGCAGCGCCGACAGAGCATCCTACGAGCAGTACTTC.

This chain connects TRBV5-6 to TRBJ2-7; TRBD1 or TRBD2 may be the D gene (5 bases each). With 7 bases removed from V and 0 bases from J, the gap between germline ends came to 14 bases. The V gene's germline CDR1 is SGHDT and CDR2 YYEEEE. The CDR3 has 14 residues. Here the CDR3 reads CASRSTGLSYEQYF. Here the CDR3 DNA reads TGTGCCAGCCGCTCCACGGGGCTCTCCTACGAGCAGTACTTC.

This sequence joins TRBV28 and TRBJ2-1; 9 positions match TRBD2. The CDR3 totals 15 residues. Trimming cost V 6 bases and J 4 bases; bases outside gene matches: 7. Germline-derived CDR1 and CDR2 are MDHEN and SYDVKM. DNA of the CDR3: TGTGCCAGCAGGACCGGACTAGCGTCATACAATGAGCAGTTCTTC. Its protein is CASRTGLASYNEQFF.

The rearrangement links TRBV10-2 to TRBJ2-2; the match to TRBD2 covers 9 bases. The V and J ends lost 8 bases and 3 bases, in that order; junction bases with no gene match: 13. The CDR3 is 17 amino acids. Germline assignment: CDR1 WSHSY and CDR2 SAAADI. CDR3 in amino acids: CASRAGGVSRYTGELFF. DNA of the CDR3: TGCGCCAGCCGGGCGGGAGGGGTTTCGCGCTACACCGGGGAGCTGTTTTTT.

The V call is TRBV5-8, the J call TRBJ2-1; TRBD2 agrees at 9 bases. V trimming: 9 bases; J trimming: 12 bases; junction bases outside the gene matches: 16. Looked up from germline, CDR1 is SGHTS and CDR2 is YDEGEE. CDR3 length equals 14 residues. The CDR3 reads CATPPPSGVPRQFF. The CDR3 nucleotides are TGTGCCACCCCACCCCCTAGCGGGGTCCCTCGGCAGTTCTTC.

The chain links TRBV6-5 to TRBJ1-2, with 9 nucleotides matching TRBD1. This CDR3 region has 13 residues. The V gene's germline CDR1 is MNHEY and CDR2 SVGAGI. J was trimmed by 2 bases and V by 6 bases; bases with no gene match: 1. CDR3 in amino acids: CASRGQGNYGYTF. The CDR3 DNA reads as TGTGCCAGCAGGGGACAGGGAAACTATGGCTACACCTTC.

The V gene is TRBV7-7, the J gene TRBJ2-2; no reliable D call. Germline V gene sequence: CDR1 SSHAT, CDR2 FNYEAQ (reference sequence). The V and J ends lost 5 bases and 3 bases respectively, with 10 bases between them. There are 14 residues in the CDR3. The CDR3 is CASSPDDYTGELFF. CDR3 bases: TGTGCCAGCAGCCCAGACGATTACACCGGGGAGCTGTTTTTT.

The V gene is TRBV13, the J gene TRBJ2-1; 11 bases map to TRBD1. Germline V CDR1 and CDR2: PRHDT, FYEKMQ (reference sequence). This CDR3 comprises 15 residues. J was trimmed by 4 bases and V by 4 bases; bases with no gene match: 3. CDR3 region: CASSYGDRGYNEQFF. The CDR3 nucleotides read TGTGCCAGCAGCTATGGGGACAGGGGGTACAATGAGCAGTTCTTC.

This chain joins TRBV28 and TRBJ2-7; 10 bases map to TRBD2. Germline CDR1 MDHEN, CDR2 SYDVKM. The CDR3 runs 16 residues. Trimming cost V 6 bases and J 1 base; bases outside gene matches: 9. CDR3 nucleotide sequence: TGTGCCAGCAGGGGGAGTGGGACTAGCGAGTCCTACGAGCAGTACTTC. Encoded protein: CASRGSGTSESYEQYF. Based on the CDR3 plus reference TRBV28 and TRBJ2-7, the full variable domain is DVKVTQSSRYLVKRTGEKVFLECVQDMDHENMFWYRQDPGLGLRLIYFSYDVKMKEKGDIPEGYSVSREKKERFSLILESASTNQTSMYLCASRGSGTSESYEQYFGPGTRLTVT.

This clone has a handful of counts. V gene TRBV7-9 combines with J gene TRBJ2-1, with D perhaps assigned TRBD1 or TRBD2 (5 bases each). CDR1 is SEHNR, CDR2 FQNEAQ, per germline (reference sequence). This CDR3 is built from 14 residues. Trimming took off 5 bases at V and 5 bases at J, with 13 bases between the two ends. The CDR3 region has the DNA TGTGCCAGCAGCGACAGCCGGGACCACAATGAGCAGTTCTTC. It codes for CASSDSRDHNEQFF.

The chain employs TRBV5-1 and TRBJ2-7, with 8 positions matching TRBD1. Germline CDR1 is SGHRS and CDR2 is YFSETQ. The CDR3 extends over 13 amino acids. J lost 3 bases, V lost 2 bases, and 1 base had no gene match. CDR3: CASSLQGDYEQYF. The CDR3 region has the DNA TGCGCCAGCAGCTTACAGGGGGACTACGAGCAGTACTTC.

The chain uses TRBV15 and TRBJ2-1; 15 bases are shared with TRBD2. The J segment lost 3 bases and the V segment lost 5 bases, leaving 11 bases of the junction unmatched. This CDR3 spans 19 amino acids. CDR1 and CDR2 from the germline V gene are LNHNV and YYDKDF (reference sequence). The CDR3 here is CATSEGLAGGQSFYNEQFF. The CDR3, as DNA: TGTGCCACCAGCGAGGGACTAGCGGGGGGTCAATCTTTCTACAATGAGCAGTTCTTC.

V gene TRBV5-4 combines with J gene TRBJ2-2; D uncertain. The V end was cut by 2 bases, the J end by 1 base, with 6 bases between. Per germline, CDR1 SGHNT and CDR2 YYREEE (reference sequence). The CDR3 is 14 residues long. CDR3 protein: CASSFGVNTGELFF. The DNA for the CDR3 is TGTGCCAGCAGCTTTGGGGTGAACACCGGGGAGCTGTTTTTT.

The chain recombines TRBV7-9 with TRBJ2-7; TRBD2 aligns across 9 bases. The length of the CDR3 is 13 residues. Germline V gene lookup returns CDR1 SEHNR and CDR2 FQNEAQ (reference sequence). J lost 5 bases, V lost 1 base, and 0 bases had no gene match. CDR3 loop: CASSLGLADEQYF. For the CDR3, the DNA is TGTGCCAGCAGCTTAGGACTAGCGGACGAGCAGTACTTC.